This TCR beta chain was identified in a study of cytomegalovirus exposure and HLA in healthy donors. Study-level points and caveats: Trimming of TCR beta V- and J-genes showed a link, identified in a later analysis, to a missense DCLRE1C variant. It was reported in a later analysis that an Asian-associated ancestry cluster showed fewer N-insertions than the approximately 670-donor mean. Exclusion as indistinguishable affected some V segments, including TRBV6-2 and TRBV6-3.

The study did not record CMV serostatus for this donor. PCR was performed using 60 Vbeta and 13 Jbeta primers. This table comes from immunoSEQ multiplex PCR, and its TCRdb copy is limited to in-frame clones, with some not included. This sample has approximately 150,000 clones; approximately 70% occur once, and the top ten carry over 2%. With respect to this clone: The antigen is unknown.

The CDR3 is made up of 16 amino acids. Specimen: PBMCs. The clonotype comes from a human donor in good health. The chain links TRBV21-1 to TRBJ2-7; TRBD1, the table's D call, lacks a check against the DNA. TRBV21-1 is termed a pseudogene. The CDR3 here is CASSKARQGPAYEQYF. For the CDR3, the DNA is TGTGCCAGCAGCAAAGCCCGGCAGGGGCCAGCCTACGAGCAGTACTTC.